In this sample, the clone carrying this T cell receptor (beta chain) turned up many times. These data come from a study of human T cells and chemical hapten exposure. Time point in this sample: patch test 1, 2 weeks after DPC sensitization. Treatment: therapeutic diphenylcyclopropenone sensitization with weekly scalp DPC. Every donor had alopecia and was 18 to 70 years old; all were suitable for DPC. In the library, unique molecular identifiers were attached to individual cDNA molecules. TCRdb fed the RACE reads into MiXCR, producing one record per CDR3 protein. The sample has nearly 350,000 distinct CDR3 sequences, around 7% seen once. The CDR3 totals 15 residues. Germline V CDR1 and CDR2: SGHVS, FNYEAQ. Unmatched junction bases numbered 7, after V lost 3 bases and J lost 5 bases.

The chain joins TRBV7-6 to TRBJ2-3, with TRBD1 matching 8 bases. Source: whole blood, taken in connection with sensitization to the hapten diphenylcyclopropenone (DPC). The receptor comes from a woman aged 18 to 35 with alopecia areata. Some clones in this sample may be carry-over from other donors' samples. The CDR3 protein is CASSFRQGQVDTQYF. CDR3 in DNA: TGTGCCAGCAGCTTTAGACAGGGGCAGGTAGATACGCAGTATTTT.